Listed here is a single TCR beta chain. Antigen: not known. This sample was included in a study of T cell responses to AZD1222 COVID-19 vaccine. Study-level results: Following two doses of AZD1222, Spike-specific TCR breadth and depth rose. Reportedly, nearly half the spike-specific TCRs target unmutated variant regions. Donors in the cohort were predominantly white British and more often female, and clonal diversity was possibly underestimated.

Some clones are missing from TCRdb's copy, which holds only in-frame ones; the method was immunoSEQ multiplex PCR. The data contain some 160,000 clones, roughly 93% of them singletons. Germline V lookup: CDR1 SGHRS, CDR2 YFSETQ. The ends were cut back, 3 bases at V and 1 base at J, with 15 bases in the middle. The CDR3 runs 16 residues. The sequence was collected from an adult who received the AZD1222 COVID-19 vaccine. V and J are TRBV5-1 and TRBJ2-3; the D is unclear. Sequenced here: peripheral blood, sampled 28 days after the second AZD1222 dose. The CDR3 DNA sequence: TGCGCCAGCAGCTGGCCAACCCCTACACGCACAGATACGCAGTATTTT. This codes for CASSWPTPTRTDTQYF.